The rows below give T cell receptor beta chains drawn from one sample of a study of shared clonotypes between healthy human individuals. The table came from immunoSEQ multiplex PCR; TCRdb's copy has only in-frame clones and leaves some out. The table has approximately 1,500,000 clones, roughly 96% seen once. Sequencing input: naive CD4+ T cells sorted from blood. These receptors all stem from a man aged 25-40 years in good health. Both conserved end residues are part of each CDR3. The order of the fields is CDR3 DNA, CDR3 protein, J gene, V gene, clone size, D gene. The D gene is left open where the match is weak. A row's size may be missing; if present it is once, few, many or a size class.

CDR3 DNA: TGTGCCAGCAGCTCGACAGGGGGTTCAGAGACCCAGTACTTC; CDR3 protein: CASSSTGGSETQYF; J gene: TRBJ2-5; V gene: TRBV11-2; clone size: .; D gene: TRBD1
CDR3 DNA: TGTGCCAGCAGCGTATTGTCTATAGGGACTGAAGCTTTCTTT; CDR3 protein: CASSVLSIGTEAFF; J gene: TRBJ1-1; V gene: TRBV9; clone size: .; D gene: .
CDR3 DNA: TGTGCCAGCTCACCAGTTAGCGGGAGCAACAATGAGCAGTTCTTC; CDR3 protein: CASSPVSGSNNEQFF; J gene: TRBJ2-1; V gene: TRBV18; clone size: once; D gene: TRBD2
CDR3 DNA: TGTGCCAGCAGCCAATATTCGGGAGGGAACAATGAGCAGTTCTTC; CDR3 protein: CASSQYSGGNNEQFF; J gene: TRBJ2-1; V gene: TRBV14; clone size: .; D gene: TRBD2
CDR3 DNA: TGTGCCAGCAGCTTCCGGGTATGGGGAGAGCAGTACTTC; CDR3 protein: CASSFRVWGEQYF; J gene: TRBJ2-7; V gene: TRBV5-8; clone size: .; D gene: .
CDR3 DNA: TGTGCCAGCTCCGAGGGGGGACAGACCTACGAGCAGTACTTC; CDR3 protein: CASSEGGQTYEQYF; J gene: TRBJ2-7; V gene: TRBV5-4; clone size: .; D gene: .
CDR3 DNA: TGTGCCAGCAGCGTAGGGGGCGGCTCCTACAATGAGCAGTTCTTC; CDR3 protein: CASSVGGGSYNEQFF; J gene: TRBJ2-1; V gene: TRBV9; clone size: .; D gene: .
CDR3 DNA: TGTGCCAGTAGTATAGATGTTCAGCCCCAGCATTTT; CDR3 protein: CASSIDVQPQHF; J gene: TRBJ1-5; V gene: TRBV19; clone size: .; D gene: .
CDR3 DNA: TGTGCCAGCAGTGAGGGGCTAGCGGAGACCCAGTACTTC; CDR3 protein: CASSEGLAETQYF; J gene: TRBJ2-5; V gene: TRBV6-1; clone size: .; D gene: .
CDR3 DNA: TGTGCCAGCAGCCGAACGCGAGCAGGGGCGCTTAGCAATCAGCCCCAGCATTTT; CDR3 protein: CASSRTRAGALSNQPQHF; J gene: TRBJ1-5; V gene: TRBV13; clone size: .; D gene: .
CDR3 DNA: TGTGCCATCGGACAGGGCTCCTACAATGAGCAGTTCTTC; CDR3 protein: CAIGQGSYNEQFF; J gene: TRBJ2-1; V gene: TRBV10-3; clone size: .; D gene: TRBD1
CDR3 DNA: TGCGCCAGCAGCTTGGCCGCTGAGAGACAGGGATATTCGTTCTTC; CDR3 protein: CASSLAAERQGYSFF; J gene: TRBJ2-1; V gene: TRBV5-1; clone size: .; D gene: TRBD1
CDR3 DNA: TGTGCCAGCTCACCCACCCGTAAGGGGAGTAGCACAGATACGCAGTATTTT; CDR3 protein: CASSPTRKGSSTDTQYF; J gene: TRBJ2-3; V gene: TRBV18; clone size: .; D gene: .